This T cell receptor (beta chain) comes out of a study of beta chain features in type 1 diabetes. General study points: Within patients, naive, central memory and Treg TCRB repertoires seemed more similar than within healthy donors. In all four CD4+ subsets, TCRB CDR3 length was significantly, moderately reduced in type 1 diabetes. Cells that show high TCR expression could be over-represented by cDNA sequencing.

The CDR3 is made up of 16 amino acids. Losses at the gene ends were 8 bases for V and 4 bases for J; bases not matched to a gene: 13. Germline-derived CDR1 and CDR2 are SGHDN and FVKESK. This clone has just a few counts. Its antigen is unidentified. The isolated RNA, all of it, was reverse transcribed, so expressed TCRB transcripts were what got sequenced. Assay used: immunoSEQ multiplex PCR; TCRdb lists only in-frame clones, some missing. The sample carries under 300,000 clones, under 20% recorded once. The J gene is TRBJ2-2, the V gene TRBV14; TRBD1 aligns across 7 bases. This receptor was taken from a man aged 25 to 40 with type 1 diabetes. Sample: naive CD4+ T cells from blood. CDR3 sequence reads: CASALMTGIGTGELFF. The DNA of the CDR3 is TGTGCCAGCGCCTTAATGACAGGGATTGGCACCGGGGAGCTGTTTTTT.